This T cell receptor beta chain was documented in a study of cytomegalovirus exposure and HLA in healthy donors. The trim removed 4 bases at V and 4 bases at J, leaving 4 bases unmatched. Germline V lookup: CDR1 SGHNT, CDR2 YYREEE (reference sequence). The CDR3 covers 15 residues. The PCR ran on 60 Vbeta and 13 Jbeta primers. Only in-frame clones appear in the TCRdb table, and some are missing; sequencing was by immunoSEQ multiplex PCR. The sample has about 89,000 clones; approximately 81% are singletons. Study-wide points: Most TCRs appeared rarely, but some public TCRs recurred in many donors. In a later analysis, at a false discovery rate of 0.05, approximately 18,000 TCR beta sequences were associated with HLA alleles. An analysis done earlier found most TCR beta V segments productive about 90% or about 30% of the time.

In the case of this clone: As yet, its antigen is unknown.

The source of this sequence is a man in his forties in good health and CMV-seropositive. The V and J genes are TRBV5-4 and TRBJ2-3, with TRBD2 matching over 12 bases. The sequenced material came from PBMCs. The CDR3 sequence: CASSPSGGEADTQYF. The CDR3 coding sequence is TGTGCCAGCAGCCCTAGCGGGGGGGAGGCAGATACGCAGTATTTT. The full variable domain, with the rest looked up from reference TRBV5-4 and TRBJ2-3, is ETGVTQSPTHLIKTRGQQVTLRCSSQSGHNTVSWYQQALGQGPQFIFQYYREEENGRGNFPPRFSGLQFPNYSSELNVNALELDDSALYLCASSPSGGEADTQYFGPGTRLTVL.